The 25 T cell receptor beta chains below all came from one sample that was sequenced in a study of control samples from healthy donors and cancer patients. Sequencing was performed with immunoSEQ multiplex PCR; in TCRdb, only in-frame clones are kept and a portion is missing. The sample has about 180,000 clones; 80% to 95% are singletons. The sample taken for sequencing was blood. The receptors were sampled from a woman in her thirties or forties in good health.

The chain combines TRBV5-1 with TRBJ2-3; D remains ambiguous. The V gene's germline CDR1 is SGHRS and CDR2 YFSETQ. CDR3 length: 15 amino acids. V lost 0 bases to trimming and J lost 4 bases, with 12 bases between them. Written as DNA, the CDR3 is TGCGCCAGCAGCTTGGAGCCAGCGACCGCAGATACGCAGTATTTT. It codes for CASSLEPATADTQYF. The entire variable domain, with the rest obtained from reference TRBV5-1 and TRBJ2-3, is as follows: KAGVTQTPRYLIKTRGQQVTLSCSPISGHRSVSWYQQTPGQGLQFLFEYFSETQRNKGNFPGRFSGRQFSNSRSEMNVSTLELGDSALYLCASSLEPATADTQYFGPGTRLTVL.

This clone appeared a single time. The chain's CDR3 is CASSSLRDREEKLFF. CDR3 nucleotide sequence: TGTGCCAGCAGCTCCCTAAGGGACAGAGAAGAAAAACTGTTTTTT. The chain combines TRBV11-2 with TRBJ1-4; 7 bases are shared with TRBD1. Germline V gene data show CDR1 as SGHAT and CDR2 as FQNNGV. This CDR3 has 15 amino acids. V lost 4 bases, J lost 8 bases, and 10 bases stayed unmatched.

The chain uses TRBV27 and TRBJ1-5, with D unclear. CDR1 and CDR2 (germline): MNHEY, SMNVEV (reference sequence). Trimming removed 3 bases at V and 2 bases at J, with 11 bases between. The CDR3 has 15 residues. CDR3 sequence: CASSFSGVGNQPQHF. The CDR3, as DNA: TGTGCCAGCAGTTTCAGCGGGGTTGGCAATCAGCCCCAGCATTTT.

The chain combines TRBV7-3 with TRBJ2-3; perhaps TRBD2 as D (6 bases). This CDR3 comprises 16 residues. Trimming cost V 5 bases and J 0 bases, with 15 bases left between them. The germline CDR1 and CDR2 sequences are SGHTA and FQGTGA. This CDR3 reads CASSPRGTKSTDTQYF. The CDR3 region has the DNA TGTGCCAGCAGCCCCCGCGGGACCAAGAGCACAGATACGCAGTATTTT. Together with reference TRBV7-3 and TRBJ2-3, the CDR3 gives the full variable domain: GAGVSQTPSNKVTEKGKYVELRCDPISGHTALYWYRQSLGQGPEFLIYFQGTGAADDSGLPNDRFFAVRPEGSVSTLKIQRTERGDSAVYLCASSPRGTKSTDTQYFGPGTRLTVL.

J is TRBJ1-1 and V is TRBV19, with unresolved D. Germline V gene sequence: CDR1 LNHDA, CDR2 SQIVND (reference sequence). The CDR3 is made up of 13 amino acids. Trimming removed 6 bases from V and 4 bases from J, with 12 bases in between. The CDR3: CASRLTRSTEAFF. The CDR3 nucleotides are TGTGCCAGTAGGCTGACGAGGAGCACTGAAGCTTTCTTT.

This chain uses TRBV4-1 with TRBJ2-1; 15 bases align to TRBD2. The V gene end was trimmed by 4 bases and the J gene end by 2 bases; junction bases not matched to a gene: 12. The CDR3 is 20 amino acids. Germline CDR1 is MGHRA and CDR2 is YSYEKL. DNA of the CDR3: TGCGCCAGCAGCCTACTGGACTCCGGGACTAGCGGGGGGCCCTACAATGAGCAGTTCTTC. It encodes CASSLLDSGTSGGPYNEQFF.

The chain joins TRBV5-1 to TRBJ2-3; TRBD2 matches at 8 bases. Germline V gene data show CDR1 as SGHRS and CDR2 as YFSETQ. Trimming removed 4 bases from V and 6 bases from J; junction bases left unmatched: 7. The CDR3 is made up of 14 amino acids. For the CDR3, the DNA is TGCGCCAGCAGCATAACGGGGGGGCCGGATACGCAGTATTTT. Amino acids: CASSITGGPDTQYF. The full variable domain, with the rest looked up from reference TRBV5-1 and TRBJ2-3, is KAGVTQTPRYLIKTRGQQVTLSCSPISGHRSVSWYQQTPGQGLQFLFEYFSETQRNKGNFPGRFSGRQFSNSRSEMNVSTLELGDSALYLCASSITGGPDTQYFGPGTRLTVL.

Note on this clone: This specimen includes other DNA sequences encoding the same CDR3. The chain combines TRBV5-1 with TRBJ1-1, with a tentative D call TRBD1 (6 bases). In germline, CDR1 is SGHRS, CDR2 YFSETQ. V lost 1 base and J 3 bases, leaving 10 bases between the germline ends. The CDR3 has 14 residues. Here the CDR3 reads CASSLTGRDTEAFF. The CDR3 DNA reads as TGCGCCAGCAGCTTGACAGGGAGGGACACTGAAGCTTTCTTT.

The CDR3, as DNA: TGTGCCAGTAGCACCAGGGAAGATACGCAGTATTTT. It encodes CASSTREDTQYF. V is TRBV19 and J is TRBJ2-3, with D tentatively TRBD1 (5 bases). Trimming pared 6 bases from V and 5 bases from J, leaving 9 bases between. This CDR3 spans 12 amino acids. Germline V CDR1 and CDR2: LNHDA, SQIVND (reference sequence).

V gene TRBV3-1 (or the pseudogene TRBV3-2) combines with J gene TRBJ2-2, with 12 positions matching TRBD2. CDR1 is LGHDT, CDR2 YNNKEL, per germline (reference sequence). Losses at the gene ends were 3 bases for V and 5 bases for J; bases not matched to a gene: 4. The length of the CDR3 is 16 residues. The CDR3 DNA sequence: TGTGCCAGCAGCCACCCTAGCGGGGGGGCGACCGGGGAGCTGTTTTTT. Translated: CASSHPSGGATGELFF.

This chain links TRBV12-5 with TRBJ2-2; D gene uncertain. Trimming cost V 1 base and J 6 bases, with 6 bases left between them. Germline CDR1 reads LGHNT; CDR2 reads FRNRAP. The CDR3 is made up of 13 amino acids. The chain's CDR3 is CASGLEQAGELFF. In nucleotides, the CDR3 is TGTGCTAGTGGTTTGGAGCAGGCCGGGGAGCTGTTTTTT.

The chain joins TRBV11-2 to TRBJ2-7, with D possibly being TRBD1 (6 bases). Germline CDR1 reads SGHAT; CDR2 reads FQNNGV. Trimming pared 5 bases from V and 1 base from J, leaving 18 bases between. This CDR3 region has 16 residues. CDR3 in amino acids: CASSPGGGYQSYEQYF. In nucleotides, the CDR3 is TGTGCCAGCAGCCCTGGGGGCGGCTATCAATCCTACGAGCAGTACTTC.

The chain links TRBV5-8 to TRBJ1-2; D is ambiguous. The CDR3 consists of 14 residues. V was clipped by 4 bases and J by 4 bases, with 14 bases between them. Germline lookup yields CDR1 SGHTS and CDR2 YDEGEE. CDR3 DNA sequence: TGTGCCAGCAGCCATGGATGGGGTCGCTATGGCTACACCTTC. Translation: CASSHGWGRYGYTF.

This clone was counted a few times. The chain is built from TRBV27 and TRBJ1-6; TRBD1 matches 7 bases. V shed 3 bases, J shed 5 bases, and the junction held 1 base outside the gene matches. The CDR3 extends over 14 amino acids. Germline V gene data show CDR1 as MNHEY and CDR2 as SMNVEV (reference sequence). As DNA, the CDR3 is TGTGCCAGCAGTTTGACAGGGAATAATTCACCCCTCCACTTT. Translation gives CASSLTGNNSPLHF.

The chain carries TRBV2 and TRBJ2-3; TRBD2 is a possible D gene (6 bases). This CDR3 region has 13 residues. The germline V gene encodes CDR1 SNHLY and CDR2 FYNNEI. V was trimmed by 7 bases and J by 2 bases, leaving 10 bases between them. CDR3 amino acids: CASNRGFTDTQYF. CDR3 nucleotides: TGTGCCAGCAACCGGGGGTTCACAGATACGCAGTATTTT.

The J gene is TRBJ2-5, the V gene TRBV2; 9 positions agree with TRBD1. Germline V gene sequence: CDR1 SNHLY, CDR2 FYNNEI. This CDR3 contains 15 residues. V lost 5 bases and J lost 1; bases outside the gene matches: 5. The DNA for the CDR3 is TGTGCCAGCAGTCTCACAGGGGGCCGCCAAGAGACCCAGTACTTC. Its translation is CASSLTGGRQETQYF.

The CDR3 region has the DNA TGTGCCAGCAGCTTAGGAGTTTCGGAGACCCAGTACTTC. It encodes CASSLGVSETQYF. The chain is built from TRBV7-3 and TRBJ2-5; D call uncertain. Germline-derived CDR1 and CDR2 are SGHTA and FQGTGA. V was cut by 2 bases and J by 5 bases, with 9 bases left in between. The CDR3 runs 13 residues. Full variable domain (rest looked up from reference TRBV7-3 and TRBJ2-5): GAGVSQTPSNKVTEKGKYVELRCDPISGHTALYWYRQSLGQGPEFLIYFQGTGAADDSGLPNDRFFAVRPEGSVSTLKIQRTERGDSAVYLCASSLGVSETQYFGPGTRLLVL.

J is TRBJ1-2 and V is TRBV2; maybe TRBD1 (5 bases). Germline CDR1 is SNHLY and CDR2 is FYNNEI. CDR3 length equals 15 residues. The V and J ends lost 1 base and 1 base respectively, with 10 bases between them. CDR3 region: CASSEGAGINYGYTF. As DNA, the CDR3 is TGTGCCAGCAGTGAAGGTGCAGGGATTAACTATGGCTACACCTTC.

Written as DNA, the CDR3 is TGTGCCAGCAGTTCCCCACCGTGGGGTGAAGCTTTCTTT. Translation gives CASSSPPWGEAFF. The genes are TRBV27 and TRBJ1-1; no clear D gene. CDR3 size: 13 residues. The germline gives CDR1 MNHEY, CDR2 SMNVEV (reference sequence). Deletions cut 4 bases from V and 7 bases from J, with 13 bases between.

V is TRBV6-5 and J is TRBJ2-3, with TRBD2 as a possible D gene (7 bases). This CDR3 has 14 residues. V lost 7 bases and J lost 5, with 16 bases in between. The germline V gene encodes CDR1 MNHEY and CDR2 SVGAGI. The CDR3 here is CASIGGGPGDTQYF. DNA of the CDR3: TGTGCCAGCATCGGCGGGGGCCCGGGAGATACGCAGTATTTT.

This chain connects TRBV12-3 or TRBV12-4 to TRBJ1-1; D is unresolved. This CDR3 comprises 12 residues. V lost 2 bases and J lost 8, with 9 bases in between. The CDR3 DNA is TGTGCCAGCAGTTTAACCGGAGGGGAAGCTTTCTTT. Encoded protein: CASSLTGGEAFF.

This clone was picked up one time. The chain links TRBV29-1 to TRBJ2-1; 8 nucleotides line up with TRBD1. Germline V gives CDR1 SQVTM, CDR2 ANQGSEA. Trimming cost V 7 bases and J 5 bases; bases outside gene matches: 10. This CDR3 comprises 14 residues. DNA for the CDR3: TGCAGCGGTCAAACAGGGGGAAGTGACAATGAGCAGTTCTTC. Its translation is CSGQTGGSDNEQFF.

The chain joins TRBV11-2 to TRBJ2-3; TRBD1 matches at 9 bases. The CDR3 totals 16 residues. Germline V gene lookup returns CDR1 SGHAT and CDR2 FQNNGV. V dropped 4 bases and J dropped 4; count of bases not matched to a gene: 9. In nucleotides, the CDR3 is TGTGCCAGCAGCTACGACCTAGGGACAGGGTCAGATACGCAGTATTTT. It codes for CASSYDLGTGSDTQYF.

This clone was counted once. The V and J genes are TRBV5-6 and TRBJ2-3; possible D gene TRBD1, 8 bases. V gave up 4 bases and J gave up 5 bases, with 14 bases separating them. The germline CDR1 and CDR2 sequences are SGHDT and YYEEEE. The CDR3 has 14 residues. CDR3 in amino acids: CASSPTGGEDTQYF. CDR3 bases: TGTGCCAGCAGCCCAACAGGGGGGGAAGATACGCAGTATTTT.

The chain combines TRBV5-1 with TRBJ1-4, with no clear D. Trimming pared 0 bases from V and 3 bases from J, leaving 12 bases between. This CDR3 comprises 16 residues. Germline V gives CDR1 SGHRS, CDR2 YFSETQ. The CDR3 DNA reads TGCGCCAGCAGCTTGGGGTTAGGGAATTCTAATGAAAAACTGTTTTTT. Protein product: CASSLGLGNSNEKLFF.